The rows below give T cell receptor beta chains drawn from one sample of a study of cytomegalovirus exposure and HLA in healthy donors. Generated by immunoSEQ multiplex PCR, the TCRdb table keeps only in-frame clones and is missing some. This sample carries some 97,000 clones, roughly 88% of them seen once, and the ten largest clones take 0.9% to 1.5%. Source material: PBMCs. The receptors were sampled from a woman aged 18-30 years in good health and CMV-seronegative. The CDR3 runs from the conserved cysteine through the conserved F or W. D genes are given only for firm matches.

v_call	j_call	d_call	cdr3_aa
TRBV18	TRBJ1-5	-	CASSPSQINNQPQHF
TRBV28	TRBJ1-2	TRBD1	CASSTGAWGGYTF
TRBV18	TRBJ2-7	-	CASSPPSYEQYF
TRBV28	TRBJ2-1	TRBD2	CASSPLGLAVGNEQFF
TRBV28	TRBJ2-2	TRBD2	CASTPGGGSGELFF
TRBV28	TRBJ2-7	TRBD2	CASLAGVLPGPSEQYF
TRBV7-2	TRBJ2-7	-	CASSPYYEQYF
TRBV7-9	TRBJ2-1	TRBD2	CATPLGTSLFF
TRBV5-6	TRBJ1-2	TRBD1	CASSGFGTGNYGYTF
TRBV7-9	TRBJ1-1	-	CSSSEENTEAFF
TRBV28	TRBJ2-3	TRBD1	CASRPGTGDTDTQYF
TRBV13	TRBJ2-3	TRBD2	CASSLGRLAEPDTQYF
TRBV7-8	TRBJ2-1	TRBD1	CASSSRRDRGNEQFF
TRBV4-3	TRBJ1-1	-	CASSQGGRENTEAFF
TRBV5-1	TRBJ2-3	TRBD2	CASNSAGGFLKVTDTQYF
TRBV28	TRBJ2-7	-	CASRSGGQPYEQYF
TRBV21-1	TRBJ1-5	-	CASGKTGAVNQPQHF
TRBV5-1	TRBJ2-6	-	CASSLLGGLPSGANVLTF
TRBV6-5	TRBJ2-1	-	CASSYARPSGGNEQFF
TRBV12-5	TRBJ2-3	TRBD2	CASGSAISGKSDTQYF
TRBV4-1	TRBJ1-2	-	CASSQVGNSRSNYGYTF
TRBV6-4	TRBJ2-1	TRBD2	CASSDSLAGGDKQFF
TRBV7-9	TRBJ2-7	TRBD2	CASSPRGGEYEQYF
TRBV5-1	TRBJ1-5	TRBD1	CASSRTGGGNQPQHF
TRBV5-6	TRBJ2-3	TRBD2	CASSPLAGPDTQYF
TRBV19	TRBJ1-1	TRBD1	CASSFTQGLDTEAFF
TRBV7-3	TRBJ2-3	TRBD2	CASSSTGTSVTDTQYF
TRBV7-2	TRBJ2-1	TRBD2	CASRYSRTRYNEQFF
TRBV5-4	TRBJ2-2	TRBD2	CASSSLAGGPAGELFF
TRBV7-9	TRBJ2-1	TRBD1	CASSPADRGGHNEQFF
TRBV6-4	TRBJ2-1	TRBD2	CASSDRTSGWVIF
TRBV11-2	TRBJ2-7	-	CASSLEAAVPGGYEQYF
TRBV5-4	TRBJ2-5	TRBD1	CASSSRTGTGTETQYF
TRBV2	TRBJ2-3	TRBD2	CASSWSRGGAGTDTQYF
TRBV7-2	TRBJ2-1	-	CASSLSLPGIEQFF
TRBV5-1	TRBJ2-5	-	CASSLVAAQETQYF
TRBV9	TRBJ2-3	-	CASRAASTDTQYF
TRBV11-2	TRBJ2-1	-	CASSLVARNNEQFF
TRBV29-1	TRBJ2-7	-	CSVYGQSYEQYF
TRBV7-9	TRBJ1-1	-	CASSPAGF
TRBV2	TRBJ2-6	-	CASSEEIGSSGANVLTF
TRBV30	TRBJ1-4	TRBD1	CAWGRGPDEKLFF
TRBV6-1	TRBJ1-5	-	CASSKERYSNQPQHF
TRBV29-1	TRBJ2-2	-	CSVEARANTGELFF
TRBV7-6	TRBJ1-2	-	CASSSGADYGYTF
TRBV19	TRBJ1-2	-	CASGVGSSTYGYTF
TRBV7-9	TRBJ2-5	TRBD1	CASSPGQALETQYF
TRBV6-4	TRBJ2-3	-	CASSDGRGSTDTQYF
TRBV11-2	TRBJ2-7	TRBD2	CASSLVRGGSYEQYF
TRBV7-5	TRBJ2-5	-	CARSLGDRVLLETQYF
TRBV6-6	TRBJ2-3	-	CASSYGGFPTDTQYF
TRBV5-1	TRBJ2-6	-	CASSGGTRLPGANVLTF
TRBV6-6	TRBJ1-1	TRBD1	CASRGTGVNTEAFF
TRBV10-3	TRBJ1-1	TRBD1	CAISESGNRGRTEAFF